The 32 T cell receptor beta chains reported below all come from one sample, sequenced in a study of early T cells in non-severe SARS-CoV-2 infection. TCRdb independently ran MiXCR on the 5' RACE reads; one entry per CDR3 protein. The table has tens of thousands of distinct CDR3 sequences, more than 9% seen once; the top ten hold about 4%. The source material was whole blood. These receptor sequences come from an adult who was a healthcare worker with PCR-confirmed SARS-CoV-2 infection or an uninfected control (not recorded which).

The rearrangement uses TRBV6-4 and TRBJ2-3, with D possibly TRBD2 on 6 matching bases. The CDR3 length is 14 residues. Germline-derived CDR1 and CDR2 are MRHNA and SNTAGT. V dropped 6 bases and J dropped 1 base, with 11 bases sitting between them. CDR3 nucleotide sequence: TGTGCCAGCAGCTTCGGCGGGGGCACAGATACGCAGTATTTT. It yields the protein CASSFGGGTDTQYF.

This clonotype was picked up many times. V usage is TRBV4-1 and J usage is TRBJ2-1; 7 nucleotides line up with TRBD2. CDR1 MGHRA and CDR2 YSYEKL come from the germline V gene. Trimming took 2 bases from V and 2 from J; bases not matched to a gene: 12. The CDR3 loop spans 18 amino acids. This CDR3 reads CASSQMSQTSSPYNEQFF. CDR3 nucleotides: TGCGCCAGCAGCCAAATGTCCCAGACTAGCAGTCCCTACAATGAGCAGTTCTTC.

This clonotype was detected ten times or more. V gene TRBV30 combines with J gene TRBJ1-6, with unresolved D. Germline assignment: CDR1 GTSNPN and CDR2 SVGIG (reference sequence). The CDR3 extends over 16 amino acids. The germline V and J ends were trimmed by 0 bases and 7 bases, with 16 bases remaining between them. The CDR3 loop is CAWSVLSLMGNSPLHF. CDR3 nucleotide sequence: TGTGCCTGGAGTGTACTATCTCTTATGGGAAATTCACCCCTCCACTTT.

V gene TRBV3-1 combines with J gene TRBJ1-2; 7 bases fit TRBD1. Germline CDR1 and CDR2: LGHDT and YNNKEL (reference sequence). This CDR3 contains 15 residues. J was trimmed by 2 bases and V by 2 bases; bases with no gene match: 5. CDR3 bases: TGTGCCAGCAGCCAACCGGGACAGACCAACTATGGCTACACCTTC. The encoded protein is CASSQPGQTNYGYTF.

In this sample, this clonotype turned up a few times. The chain joins TRBV9 to TRBJ2-1; TRBD1 might be the D (5 bases). The CDR3 is 18 amino acids. Between the trimmed V and J ends, which lost 0 bases and 5 bases, there was a span of 21 bases. Germline V gene lookup returns CDR1 SGDLS and CDR2 YYNGEE. CDR3 nucleotide sequence: TGTGCCAGCAGCGTAGAAGGGGTCGGAAGTAGAGTCCACAATGAGCAGTTCTTC. Translation: CASSVEGVGSRVHNEQFF.

This clonotype turned up a few times. The V gene is TRBV12-3 or TRBV12-4, the J gene TRBJ2-1; possibly TRBD1 for D (5 bases). Trimming removed 6 bases at V and 7 bases at J, with 10 bases between. This CDR3 has 12 residues. DNA of the CDR3: TGTGCCAGCAGCCGCACAGGAAATGAGCAGTTCTTC. Its protein is CASSRTGNEQFF.

The chain combines TRBV29-1 with TRBJ1-5, with 7 bases aligning to TRBD1. The V gene end was trimmed by 6 bases and the J gene end by 4 bases; junction bases not matched to a gene: 3. Germline CDR1 SQVTM, CDR2 ANQGSEA. The CDR3 sequence is 12 residues long. This CDR3 reads CSVGTENQPQHF. The CDR3 DNA sequence: TGCAGCGTCGGGACAGAGAATCAGCCCCAGCATTTT. Looking up the rest from reference TRBV29-1 and TRBJ1-5 gives the full variable domain: SAVISQKPSRDICQRGTSLTIQCQVDSQVTMMFWYRQQPGQSLTLIATANQGSEATYESGFVIDKFPISRPNLTFSTLTVSNMSPEDSSIYLCSVGTENQPQHFGDGTRLSIL.

The chain employs TRBV24-1 and TRBJ2-5; D is possibly TRBD1 or TRBD2 (6 bases each). Germline V lookup: CDR1 KGHDR, CDR2 SFDVKD. The CDR3 runs to 15 residues. The germline V and J ends were trimmed by 4 bases and 3 bases, with 14 bases remaining between them. The DNA for the CDR3 is TGTGCCACCAGTGACCCCGGGGGCGGTAAAGAGACCCAGTACTTC. Encoded protein: CATSDPGGGKETQYF.

At least ten counts were recorded for this clonotype. The rearrangement joins TRBV4-1 to TRBJ2-6, with D hard to call. This CDR3 has 14 amino acids. The V and J ends lost 8 bases and 0 bases respectively, with 8 bases between them. CDR1 MGHRA and CDR2 YSYEKL come from the germline V gene. In DNA, the CDR3 is TGCGCCAGCGGGGATACCTCTGGGGCCAACGTCCTGACTTTC. It codes for CASGDTSGANVLTF.

This clonotype appeared a few times. The chain joins TRBV5-4 to TRBJ2-2, with 9 bases that match TRBD1. Germline values: CDR1 SGHNT, CDR2 YYREEE (reference sequence). This CDR3 contains 16 residues. The V gene end was trimmed by 4 bases and the J gene end by 1 base; junction bases not matched to a gene: 5. In DNA form, the CDR3 reads TGTGCCAGCAGCCCGCCGGGACAGGGGAACACCGGGGAGCTGTTTTTT. Its translation: CASSPPGQGNTGELFF.

This clonotype ranks as medium-sized. The chain links TRBV2 to TRBJ2-1, with TRBD2 matching 11 bases. CDR1 SNHLY and CDR2 FYNNEI come from the germline V gene. The CDR3 has 15 amino acids. The ends lost 6 bases at V and 5 bases at J; junction bases unmatched: 6. As DNA, the CDR3 is TGTGCCAGCAGCCCCACTAGCGGGAGTAACAATGAGCAGTTCTTC. Translation: CASSPTSGSNNEQFF.

This clonotype was counted many times. The rearrangement uses TRBV7-2 and TRBJ1-4; perhaps TRBD1 as D (6 bases). The CDR3 has 16 residues. V was shortened by 4 bases and J by 0 bases, with 12 bases between the two germline ends. From germline, CDR1 is SGHTA and CDR2 FQGNSA. The CDR3 region is CASSSHRASTNEKLFF. The CDR3 coding sequence is TGTGCCAGCAGCTCCCACAGGGCTTCAACTAATGAAAAACTGTTTTTT. Full variable domain (remainder filled in from reference TRBV7-2 and TRBJ1-4): GAGVSQSPSNKVTEKGKDVELRCDPISGHTALYWYRQSLGQGLEFLIYFQGNSAPDKSGLPSDRFSAERTGGSVSTLTIQRTQQEDSAVYLCASSSHRASTNEKLFFGSGTQLSVL.

The rearrangement uses TRBV11-1 and TRBJ1-3; D ambiguous. From germline, CDR1 is SGHAT and CDR2 FQDESV (reference sequence). V was cut by 4 bases and J by 0 bases, with 22 bases left in between. The CDR3 is 19 residues long. The CDR3 reads CASSSHGSRHLRSGNTIYF. Here the CDR3 DNA reads TGTGCCAGCAGCTCGCATGGATCGAGACACTTGCGCTCTGGAAACACCATATATTTT.

The chain links TRBV2 to TRBJ2-7; D gene unclear. This CDR3 contains 12 residues. CDR1 and CDR2 (germline): SNHLY, FYNNEI. Trimming shortened V by 5 bases and J by 7 bases, and 12 bases separated the two germline ends. The CDR3 loop is CASSLQGWEQYF. The DNA of the CDR3 is TGTGCCAGCAGTCTCCAAGGCTGGGAGCAGTACTTC. The entire variable domain, with the rest obtained from reference TRBV2 and TRBJ2-7, is as follows: EPEVTQTPSHQVTQMGQEVILRCVPISNHLYFYWYRQILGQKVEFLVSFYNNEISEKSEIFDDQFSVERPDGSNFTLKIRSTKLEDSAMYFCASSLQGWEQYFGPGTRLTVT.

The chain has TRBV29-1 and TRBJ2-1, with D perhaps TRBD1 (6 bases). The CDR3 is 12 residues long. Trimming removed 6 bases at V and 6 bases at J, with 12 bases between. The germline V gene encodes CDR1 SQVTM and CDR2 ANQGSEA. The CDR3 bases are TGCAGCGTCTGCCGAGGGGGCAATGAGCAGTTCTTC. Residues: CSVCRGGNEQFF.

This clonotype was observed a few times. This chain connects TRBV6-5 to TRBJ1-5; unclear D gene. Germline values: CDR1 MNHEY, CDR2 SVGAGI. V lost 0 bases and J lost 5, with 8 bases in between. This CDR3 region has 14 residues. CDR3 loop: CASSYSNGDQPQHF. Written as DNA, the CDR3 is TGTGCCAGCAGTTACTCGAACGGGGATCAGCCCCAGCATTTT.

This clonotype was observed at least ten times. This chain uses TRBV20-1 with TRBJ2-7; possible D gene TRBD1, 5 bases. V was shortened by 0 bases and J by 4 bases, with 13 bases between the two germline ends. This CDR3 is 14 amino acids long. Germline values: CDR1 DFQATT, CDR2 SNEGSKA (reference sequence). The CDR3 DNA follows: TGCAGTGCTAGAGACGAGACAGTCTTATACGAGCAGTACTTC. This encodes CSARDETVLYEQYF.

J is TRBJ2-1 and V is TRBV7-9; TRBD1 or TRBD2 may be the D gene (6 bases each). The CDR3 extends over 16 amino acids. V was cut by 8 bases and J by 5 bases, with 22 bases left in between. Looked up from germline, CDR1 is SEHNR and CDR2 is FQNEAQ (reference sequence). CDR3 coding DNA: TGTGCCAGCCACTATTTAAGGGGGGCCGGCGACAATGAGCAGTTCTTC. Residues: CASHYLRGAGDNEQFF. The complete variable domain, with remaining parts taken from reference TRBV7-9 and TRBJ2-1, reads DTGVSQNPRHKITKRGQNVTFRCDPISEHNRLYWYRQTLGQGPEFLTYFQNEAQLEKSRLLSDRFSAERPKGSFSTLEIQRTEQGDSAMYLCASHYLRGAGDNEQFFGPGTRLTVL.

This clonotype was recorded at least ten times. CDR3 coding DNA: TGTGCCAGCAGTCTCCGGACCTTGGCAGATACGCAGTATTTT. Amino acid sequence: CASSLRTLADTQYF. J is TRBJ2-3 and V is TRBV12-3 or TRBV12-4; D remains ambiguous. Trimming removed 5 bases at V and 4 bases at J, with 13 bases between. The CDR3 runs to 14 residues.

This clonotype was seen many times. The chain combines TRBV10-1 with TRBJ2-1; D is uncertain. The CDR3 contains 16 residues. Germline V lookup: CDR1 WNHNN, CDR2 SYGVQD (reference sequence). V dropped 7 bases and J dropped 0 bases, with 16 bases sitting between them. In DNA form, the CDR3 reads TGCGCCAGCACTAAGAGACTTCCTAGCTCCTACAATGAGCAGTTCTTC. Amino acid sequence: CASTKRLPSSYNEQFF.

As to this clonotype: This may arise from a read error, as a much more abundant clone is one base away. The rearrangement joins TRBV27 to TRBJ2-2; D perhaps matches TRBD2 (5 bases). There are 14 residues in the CDR3. CDR1 is MNHEY, CDR2 SMNVEV, per germline (reference sequence). CDR3 amino acids: CASSLGQATGKLFF. The CDR3 coding sequence is TGTGCCAGCAGTTTAGGTCAGGCCACCGGGAAGCTGTTTTTT.

This clonotype was seen ten or more times. The chain recombines TRBV5-6 with TRBJ2-1; D is ambiguous. CDR1 is SGHDT, CDR2 YYEEEE, per germline. The CDR3 is made up of 15 amino acids. Trimming pared 4 bases from V and 8 bases from J, leaving 19 bases between. The CDR3, as DNA: TGTGCCAGCAGCACGAGTTCGGACGGTCGGGATGAGCAGTTCTTC. Translating gives CASSTSSDGRDEQFF.

The V call is TRBV11-2, the J call TRBJ2-1; TRBD2 matches 12 bases. The CDR3 totals 15 residues. The germline gives CDR1 SGHAT, CDR2 FQNNGV. Trimming removed 3 bases from V and 7 bases from J; junction bases left unmatched: 4. CDR3 in DNA: TGTGCCAGCAGCTTGACTAGCGGGGGTGGTAATGAGCAGTTCTTC. Its translation: CASSLTSGGGNEQFF.

This clonotype has ten or more counts. The chain recombines TRBV5-1 with TRBJ2-7, with 8 bases identical to TRBD2. Trimming at V came to 2 bases and at J to 3 bases, leaving 1 base not matched to a gene. The CDR3 length is 13 residues. Germline lookup yields CDR1 SGHRS and CDR2 YFSETQ. The CDR3 coding sequence is TGCGCCAGCAGCTTCGGGGGGGGCTACGAGCAGTACTTC. It translates to CASSFGGGYEQYF.

The chain links TRBV28 to TRBJ2-4; 12 bases align to TRBD2. The germline CDR1 and CDR2 sequences are MDHEN and SYDVKM. The CDR3 has 17 residues. The V segment lost 7 bases and the J segment 0 bases; nucleotides outside the gene matches: 7. The CDR3 DNA reads TGTGCCAGCAACCCGGGACTAGCGGGTGGAGCCAAAAACATTCAGTACTTC. Amino acids: CASNPGLAGGAKNIQYF.

This clonotype was seen ten or more times. This rearrangement joins TRBV6-5 to TRBJ2-5; D gene ambiguous. The CDR3 is made up of 17 amino acids. Per the germline V gene, CDR1 is MNHEY and CDR2 is SVGAGI. V dropped 0 bases and J dropped 0 bases, with 14 bases sitting between them. In DNA form, the CDR3 reads TGTGCCAGCAGTTACTCGACGGGCAGCCCGTACCAAGAGACCCAGTACTTC. Translated, it gives CASSYSTGSPYQETQYF.

This clonotype was recorded many times. This chain joins TRBV21-1 and TRBJ2-5; TRBD1, the table's D call, was not compared with the DNA. TRBV21-1 counts as a pseudogene. CDR3 length: 21 residues. CDR3 DNA: TGTGCCAGCAGCACCCTAGGGGACAGGACGAGGGACGGGGGCAACCAAAGGACCCAGTACTTC. Translating gives CASSTLGDRTRDGGNQRTQYF.

This clonotype was seen repeatedly, ten times or more. The rearrangement uses TRBV6-5 and TRBJ2-1; 7 positions match TRBD2. Germline V gene data show CDR1 as MNHEY and CDR2 as SVGAGI. Trimming removed 2 bases from V and 7 bases from J; junction bases left unmatched: 8. CDR3 length equals 15 residues. CDR3 sequence: CASSYGVAGVNEQFF. DNA for the CDR3: TGTGCCAGCAGTTACGGGGTGGCGGGAGTAAATGAGCAGTTCTTC.

This clonotype was counted many times. The chain carries TRBV2 and TRBJ2-7; TRBD1 might be the D (7 bases). Trimming cost V 4 bases and J 6 bases, with 16 bases left between them. This CDR3 spans 14 amino acids. Germline CDR1 SNHLY, CDR2 FYNNEI. CDR3 nucleotide sequence: TGTGCCAGCAGTGTCGGAGGGGGCCTGGGCGAGCAGTACTTC. It translates to CASSVGGGLGEQYF.

Ten or more counts support this clonotype. The J gene is TRBJ2-7, the V gene TRBV12-5; the D call may be TRBD1 or TRBD2 (5 bases each). CDR3 length: 16 amino acids. Germline V CDR1 and CDR2: LGHNT, FRNRAP. V shed 4 bases and J shed 4 bases, with 20 bases lying between them. For the CDR3, the DNA is TGTGCTAGTGGTTCGATAACACACGGGACCCCTTACGAGCAGTACTTC. This codes for CASGSITHGTPYEQYF.

The chain has TRBV7-3 and TRBJ2-3; D call uncertain. The CDR3 is made up of 13 amino acids. V lost 3 bases and J 7 bases, leaving 11 bases between the germline ends. From germline, CDR1 is SGHTA and CDR2 FQGTGA. CDR3 loop: CASSLDRRNTQYF. The CDR3 region has the DNA TGTGCCAGCAGCTTGGACCGGCGCAATACGCAGTATTTT. The full variable domain, with the rest looked up from reference TRBV7-3 and TRBJ2-3, is GAGVSQTPSNKVTEKGKYVELRCDPISGHTALYWYRQSLGQGPEFLIYFQGTGAADDSGLPNDRFFAVRPEGSVSTLKIQRTERGDSAVYLCASSLDRRNTQYFGPGTRLTVL.

This clonotype was detected ten times or more. The CDR3 loop reads CASSTTGCTDTQYF. The CDR3 DNA sequence: TGTGCCAGCAGTACGACAGGCTGCACAGATACGCAGTATTTT. The chain carries TRBV21-1 and TRBJ2-3; the listed D gene, TRBD1, was not tested against the DNA. TRBV21-1 is deemed a pseudogene. This CDR3 has 14 amino acids.